This paragraph covers one T cell receptor (beta chain) sequence. In the authors' workflow: Amplified reference gene primers provided the basis for estimating nucleated cell counts. Data came from immunoSEQ multiplex PCR; TCRdb stores just in-frame clones and leaves some out. The D gene and trimming were derived from the DNA, and the V and J assignments and clone size from that table. This sample has about 190,000 clones, with around 83% found just once. These data belong to a study of blood T cell repertoires in COVID-19. Study-wide context: Spain, Italy and the United States supplied samples that represented acute and convalescent COVID-19. T cells, B-cell-depleted T cells, or PBMCs supplied cDNA or gDNA.

CDR1 and CDR2 from the germline V gene are SQVTM and ANQGSEA. Trimming at V came to 4 bases and at J to 2 bases, leaving 5 bases not matched to a gene. This CDR3 contains 14 residues. This receptor was obtained from a woman in her thirties or forties with acute or convalescent COVID-19. The source material was peripheral blood. The chain employs TRBV29-1 and TRBJ2-5; 9 nucleotides agree with TRBD2. The CDR3 protein is CSVGVTSGQETQYF. In DNA, the CDR3 is TGCAGCGTTGGGGTGACTAGCGGACAAGAGACCCAGTACTTC.